At least ten counts were recorded for the clone carrying this T cell receptor beta chain. In TCRdb, the reads were re-called with MiXCR into one record per CDR3 protein. The sample has under 350,000 distinct CDR3 sequences; 8% to 10% are singletons. This sample is drawn from a study of T cell repertoires in cytomegalovirus infection. Study-wide context: An indication of both CMV infection and matching HLA type came from public TCR beta signatures.

Germline trimming cut 5 bases from V and 1 base from J; bases unmatched to any gene: 8. The CDR3 loop spans 16 amino acids. Germline CDR1 is SEHNR and CDR2 is FQNEAQ (reference sequence). Sequenced sample: PBMCs. This chain joins TRBV7-9 and TRBJ1-5; 7 positions match TRBD1. This receptor was identified in a human donor in good health (CMV status not recorded). Some clones in this sample may be carry-over from other donors' samples. The DNA for the CDR3 is TGTGCCAGCAGCCCAGGGGGGACAGTGAGCAATCAGCCCCAGCATTTT. Encoded protein: CASSPGGTVSNQPQHF.